A selection of T cell receptor beta chains follows, all from one sample in a study of T cell changes during pregnancy in multiple sclerosis. Sequencing was performed with immunoSEQ multiplex PCR; in TCRdb, only in-frame clones are kept and a portion is missing. The profile covers some 110,000 clones, with 92% appearing a single time and more than 1.5% taken by the ten largest. Material: peripheral blood, obtained in the third trimester of pregnancy. These receptors all come from a female donor with multiple sclerosis, enrolled in a pregnancy study. Both conserved end residues are part of each CDR3. Each record gives: V gene, CDR3 length, J gene, D gene, clone size, CDR3 protein, CDR3 DNA. D genes are given only for firm matches. The listing skips clone size in some rows; elsewhere it reads once, few, many or a size class.

TRBV7-9	14	TRBJ2-5	NA	NA	CASSLGGDWETQYF	TGTGCCAGCAGCCTCGGAGGGGATTGGGAGACCCAGTACTTC
TRBV30	14	TRBJ2-3	TRBD2	NA	CAWSMGLAGDTQYF	TGTGCCTGGAGTATGGGACTAGCAGGCGATACGCAGTATTTT
TRBV7-3	12	TRBJ2-5	TRBD2	NA	CAPREGRETQYF	TGTGCCCCAAGGGAGGGACGAGAGACCCAGTACTTC
TRBV6-1	12	TRBJ2-7	NA	NA	CASSEYVYEQYF	TGTGCCAGCAGTGAATATGTCTACGAGCAGTACTTC
TRBV27	20	TRBJ2-1	TRBD2	NA	CASSARPPGLAANSYNEQFF	TGTGCCAGCAGTGCCAGGCCTCCGGGACTAGCGGCCAACTCCTACAATGAGCAGTTCTTC
TRBV5-1	16	TRBJ1-3	NA	NA	CASSLGSISTGNTIYF	TGCGCCAGCAGCTTGGGAAGCATATCGACTGGAAACACCATATATTTT
TRBV18	17	TRBJ1-5	TRBD1	NA	CASSPGQGAGSNQPQHF	TGTGCCAGCTCACCGGGACAGGGGGCCGGTAGCAATCAGCCCCAGCATTTT
TRBV2	15	TRBJ2-7	NA	NA	CASIGGAGRFGEQYF	TGTGCCAGCATAGGGGGGGCAGGGCGTTTTGGAGAGCAGTACTTC
TRBV4-1	15	TRBJ2-5	NA	NA	CASSQLGASEETQYF	TGCGCCAGCAGCCAATTGGGAGCATCTGAAGAGACCCAGTACTTC
TRBV7-9	13	TRBJ1-2	NA	once	CASSSQGMDGYTF	TGTGCCAGCAGCTCTCAGGGAATGGATGGCTACACCTTC
TRBV5-4	16	TRBJ2-4	TRBD1	NA	CASSNPGQVAKNIQYF	TGTGCCAGCAGCAACCCGGGACAGGTGGCCAAAAACATTCAGTACTTC
TRBV5-1	19	TRBJ1-3	NA	NA	CASSLVGGRGKESGNTIYF	TGCGCCAGCAGCTTGGTGGGGGGGCGCGGAAAGGAATCTGGAAACACCATATATTTT
TRBV18	18	TRBJ1-5	TRBD1	NA	CASSQGTGGALGNQPQHF	TGTGCCAGCTCACAAGGGACAGGGGGCGCGTTAGGCAATCAGCCCCAGCATTTT
TRBV19	14	TRBJ1-5	NA	NA	CASSTRQVVQPQHF	TGTGCCAGTAGTACCCGACAGGTGGTTCAGCCCCAGCATTTT
TRBV6-1	14	TRBJ1-1	NA	NA	CASDKSQGNTEAFF	TGTGCCAGCGACAAATCACAGGGAAACACTGAAGCTTTCTTT
TRBV6-1	15	TRBJ1-3	NA	NA	CASSGAQVSGNTIYF	TGTGCCAGCAGTGGAGCACAGGTCTCTGGAAACACCATATATTTT
TRBV19	16	TRBJ2-1	TRBD2	NA	CASSIGGLPQGNEQFF	TGTGCCAGTAGTATCGGGGGACTACCGCAGGGCAATGAGCAGTTCTTC
TRBV11-3	17	TRBJ2-3	TRBD2	NA	CASSPSATSGGADTQYF	TGTGCCAGCAGCCCCTCCGCGACTAGCGGGGGGGCGGATACGCAGTATTTT
TRBV6-5	15	TRBJ1-1	TRBD1	NA	CASVGTGATNTEAFF	TGTGCCAGCGTGGGGACAGGGGCGACGAACACTGAAGCTTTCTTT
TRBV6-6	15	TRBJ1-1	NA	NA	CASSDTLGGLTEAFF	TGTGCCAGCAGTGACACCTTGGGGGGGCTGACTGAAGCTTTCTTT
TRBV7-2	14	TRBJ2-2	NA	NA	CASSSTVNTGELFF	TGTGCCAGCAGCTCGACAGTCAACACCGGGGAGCTGTTTTTT
TRBV7-2	15	TRBJ2-6	NA	NA	CASSLSGVGANVLTF	TGTGCCAGCAGCTTATCAGGGGTAGGGGCCAACGTCCTGACTTTC
TRBV28	12	TRBJ1-5	NA	NA	CASTQGNQPQHF	TGTGCCAGCACCCAGGGGAATCAGCCCCAGCATTTT
TRBV18	15	TRBJ1-5	TRBD1	NA	CASSPLGTGSQPQHF	TGTGCCAGCTCACCGCTCGGGACAGGGTCCCAGCCCCAGCATTTT
TRBV6-5	16	TRBJ2-1	TRBD2	NA	CASSYPGLAGYNEQFF	TGTGCCAGCAGTTACCCGGGACTAGCGGGTTACAATGAGCAGTTCTTC
TRBV19	15	TRBJ2-1	NA	NA	CASSRGGAGNNEQFF	TGTGCCAGTAGTAGGGGCGGTGCGGGAAACAATGAGCAGTTCTTC
TRBV2	13	TRBJ2-5	NA	NA	CASSVGQQETQYF	TGTGCCAGCAGTGTAGGACAGCAAGAGACCCAGTACTTC
TRBV25-1	15	TRBJ1-2	NA	NA	CASSDEGRGMVGYTF	TGTGCCAGCAGTGATGAGGGCCGGGGGATGGTCGGCTACACCTTC
TRBV7-9	14	TRBJ2-5	NA	NA	CASSQRQAQETQYF	TGTGCCAGCAGCCAAAGACAAGCCCAAGAGACCCAGTACTTC
TRBV30	12	TRBJ2-7	TRBD1	NA	CASRQGNYEQYF	TGTGCCAGCCGACAGGGAAACTACGAGCAGTACTTC
TRBV19	14	TRBJ1-2	NA	few	CASSIDKYGYGYTF	TGTGCCAGTAGTATAGATAAGTACGGCTATGGCTACACCTTC
TRBV27	12	TRBJ1-3	NA	NA	CASSSPGNTIYF	TGTGCCAGCAGTAGCCCTGGAAACACCATATATTTT
TRBV19	13	TRBJ2-1	NA	few	CASSIPGRNEQFF	TGTGCCAGTAGTATCCCGGGAAGGAATGAGCAGTTCTTC
TRBV2	12	TRBJ1-5	NA	once	CASSGVQPPQHF	TGTGCCAGCAGTGGGGTACAGCCGCCCCAGCATTTT
TRBV5-5	13	TRBJ1-1	NA	once	CASSPAGDTEAFF	TGTGCCAGCAGCCCAGCAGGGGACACTGAAGCTTTCTTT
TRBV7-6	15	TRBJ2-1	TRBD2	NA	CASSSTSGRANEQFF	TGTGCCAGCAGCTCGACTAGCGGGAGGGCCAATGAGCAGTTCTTC
TRBV25-1	17	TRBJ1-1	NA	NA	CASSDVGGKALNTEAFF	TGTGCCAGCAGTGATGTGGGCGGGAAGGCTCTGAACACTGAAGCTTTCTTT
TRBV19	14	TRBJ2-3	NA	NA	CASSLTTDTDTQYF	TGTGCCAGTAGCCTTACGACAGACACAGATACGCAGTATTTT
TRBV7-9	12	TRBJ1-2	TRBD1	once	CASSVQGNGYTF	TGTGCCAGCAGCGTACAGGGGAATGGCTACACCTTC
TRBV30	12	TRBJ1-6	NA	NA	CAWSVVRSPLHF	TGTGCCTGGAGTGTGGTGAGGTCACCCCTCCACTTT
TRBV7-9	14	TRBJ1-1	NA	NA	CASSFIGGGTEAFF	TGTGCCAGCAGCTTTATCGGGGGGGGCACTGAAGCTTTCTTT
TRBV6-6	15	TRBJ2-3	TRBD2	once	CASSLEAGGTDTQYF	TGTGCCAGCAGTCTCGAGGCGGGAGGCACAGATACGCAGTATTTT
TRBV5-1	12	TRBJ2-5	NA	NA	CASSLDLETQYF	TGCGCCAGCAGCTTGGATCTGGAGACCCAGTACTTC
TRBV11-2	14	TRBJ1-1	NA	NA	CASSLGRVPTEAFF	TGTGCCAGCAGCTTAGGACGGGTCCCCACTGAAGCTTTCTTT
TRBV11-2	13	TRBJ1-2	NA	NA	CASSSDTFYGYTF	TGTGCCAGCAGCTCGGACACTTTCTATGGCTACACCTTC
TRBV5-1	14	TRBJ2-7	NA	NA	CASSSADGTYEQYF	TGCGCCAGCAGCTCTGCCGATGGCACCTACGAGCAGTACTTC
TRBV7-6	15	TRBJ2-7	TRBD1	NA	CASSLRQGGTYEQYF	TGTGCCAGCAGCTTGCGTCAAGGGGGCACCTACGAGCAGTACTTC